Following are 24 T cell receptor beta chains from one sample sequenced in a study of radiotherapy plus CTLA-4 blockade in lung cancer. TCRdb keeps only in-frame clones here, not all; method: immunoSEQ multiplex PCR. Of 30,000 to 40,000 clones listed, 60% to 75% are singletons. Sequencing was performed on peripheral blood, taken from a patient treated with radiotherapy plus ipilimumab. Source of these receptors: a human donor with non-small cell lung cancer who had stable disease on radiotherapy plus ipilimumab.

As concerns this clone: An end of the junction differs from the germline gene, which may be a read error. V and J are TRBV7-9 and TRBJ2-1; 13 nucleotides agree with TRBD2. Per germline, CDR1 SEHNR and CDR2 FQNEAQ (reference sequence). The CDR3 has 14 amino acids. In nucleotides, the CDR3 is TGTGCCTGCAGGACTAGCGGGAGCTCCGATGAGCAGTTCTTC. It yields the protein CACRTSGSSDEQFF.

The chain has TRBV15 and TRBJ2-3; D unclear. Germline V lookup: CDR1 LNHNV, CDR2 YYDKDF (reference sequence). Trimming removed 3 bases from V and 1 base from J, with 11 bases in between. The CDR3 is made up of 15 amino acids. The CDR3 reads CATSSLEMGTDTQYF. CDR3 in DNA: TGTGCCACCAGCAGTCTGGAGATGGGCACAGATACGCAGTATTTT.

A remark on this clone: The same CDR3 arises from other DNA sequences in this sample as well. The chain combines TRBV5-6 with TRBJ2-3, with TRBD1 identical over 7 bases. This CDR3 contains 15 residues. Germline assignment: CDR1 SGHDT and CDR2 YYEEEE. V lost 5 bases to trimming and J lost 0 bases; unmatched junction nucleotides: 6. The CDR3 sequence: CASSPTGLSTDTQYF. As DNA, the CDR3 is TGTGCCAGCAGTCCGACAGGGCTTAGCACAGATACGCAGTATTTT. Using reference TRBV5-6 and TRBJ2-3 for the parts outside the CDR3, the full variable domain is DAGVTQSPTHLIKTRGQQVTLRCSPKSGHDTVSWYQQALGQGPQFIFQYYEEEERQRGNFPDRFSGHQFPNYSSELNVNALLLGDSALYLCASSPTGLSTDTQYFGPGTRLTVL.

The chain combines TRBV2 with TRBJ2-3, with 7 bases identical to TRBD2. V lost 3 bases and J lost 6; bases outside the gene matches: 0. CDR3 length: 12 amino acids. Germline V gene lookup returns CDR1 SNHLY and CDR2 FYNNEI. The CDR3 coding sequence is TGTGCCAGCAGTGAGGGGGGGGATACGCAGTATTTT. Translating it yields CASSEGGDTQYF. The full variable domain, its missing parts supplied by reference TRBV2 and TRBJ2-3, is EPEVTQTPSHQVTQMGQEVILRCVPISNHLYFYWYRQILGQKVEFLVSFYNNEISEKSEIFDDQFSVERPDGSNFTLKIRSTKLEDSAMYFCASSEGGDTQYFGPGTRLTVL.

For this clone: The sample contains more than one DNA sequence encoding this CDR3. The CDR3 here is CASGLVTGTEAFF. The CDR3 DNA follows: TGTGCTAGTGGTTTGGTTACAGGCACTGAAGCTTTCTTT. The J gene is TRBJ1-1, the V gene TRBV12-5, with a possible D match to TRBD1 (5 bases). The germline V and J ends were trimmed by 0 bases and 4 bases, with 6 bases remaining between them. The CDR3 spans 13 residues. Germline CDR1 is LGHNT and CDR2 is FRNRAP.

This clone has just a few counts. The same CDR3 also results from other DNA sequences found in this sample. The V and J genes are TRBV7-2 and TRBJ2-7; TRBD1 matches 7 bases. The CDR3 is 14 amino acids. The junction had 5 bases not matched to a gene; V was cut back by 5 bases and J by 1 base. Per germline, CDR1 SGHTA and CDR2 FQGNSA. The CDR3: CASSPDRASYEQYF. CDR3 DNA: TGTGCCAGCAGCCCCGACAGGGCGTCCTACGAGCAGTACTTC.

J is TRBJ2-5 and V is TRBV27; D gene ambiguous. V was cut by 2 bases and J by 4 bases, with 8 bases left in between. The CDR3 is 13 amino acids. Germline lookup yields CDR1 MNHEY and CDR2 SMNVEV (reference sequence). For the CDR3, the DNA is TGTGCCAGCAGTTTAATTGGAGTAGAGACCCAGTACTTC. Translation: CASSLIGVETQYF.

A word on this clone: The sample has other DNA sequences that encode this CDR3 too. V and J are TRBV4-2 and TRBJ2-1, with D maybe TRBD2 (7 bases). The V gene's germline CDR1 is LGHNA and CDR2 YNFKEQ. Trimming shortened V by 1 base and J by 0 bases, and 13 bases separated the two germline ends. The CDR3 extends over 17 amino acids. CDR3 in amino acids: CASSQGVGGASYNEQFF. The CDR3 bases are TGTGCCAGCAGCCAAGGGGTTGGGGGGGCCTCCTACAATGAGCAGTTCTTC.

This clone was detected only once. The chain employs TRBV15 and TRBJ2-1, with D perhaps matching TRBD2 (5 bases). Trimming cost V 0 bases and J 7 bases, with 16 bases left between them. Germline V lookup: CDR1 LNHNV, CDR2 YYDKDF (reference sequence). The CDR3 runs to 16 residues. The CDR3 nucleotides read TGTGCCACCAGCAGAGATTTCGGGATCTATTTGAATGAGCAGTTCTTC. Protein product: CATSRDFGIYLNEQFF.

The J gene is TRBJ2-3, the V gene TRBV7-8; TRBD2 aligns across 11 bases. J was trimmed by 4 bases and V by 6 bases; bases with no gene match: 6. CDR1 is SGHVS and CDR2 is FQNEAQ in the germline V gene. The length of the CDR3 is 15 residues. DNA of the CDR3: TGTGCCAGCAGTCAAGGGACTAGCGGAGCAGATACGCAGTATTTT. This sequence encodes CASSQGTSGADTQYF.

The chain employs TRBV18 and TRBJ1-3; possible D gene TRBD1, 6 bases. Between the trimmed V and J ends, which lost 8 bases and 2 bases, there was a span of 25 bases. This CDR3 has 18 residues. Germline-derived CDR1 and CDR2 are KGHSH and LQKENI. The CDR3 nucleotides are TGTGCCAGCACGCCCCGGCCCCCAACACAGGGCACTGGAAACACCATATATTTT. As protein: CASTPRPPTQGTGNTIYF. The whole variable domain, remainder taken from reference TRBV18 and TRBJ1-3, is NAGVMQNPRHLVRRRGQEARLRCSPMKGHSHVYWYRQLPEEGLKFMVYLQKENIIDESGMPKERFSAEFPKEGPSILRIQQVVRGDSAAYFCASTPRPPTQGTGNTIYFGEGSWLTVV.

The chain has TRBV28 and TRBJ1-5; no clear D gene. V shed 2 bases and J shed 3 bases, with 20 bases lying between them. The CDR3 is 18 amino acids. Germline V gene data show CDR1 as MDHEN and CDR2 as SYDVKM. CDR3 in amino acids: CASSLIGSPDYPNQPQHF. In DNA form, the CDR3 reads TGTGCCAGCAGTTTAATAGGTTCTCCGGATTACCCCAATCAGCCCCAGCATTTT.

The chain carries TRBV19 and TRBJ2-3; TRBD2 matches 13 bases. J was trimmed by 7 bases and V by 5 bases; bases with no gene match: 3. Germline V gene sequence: CDR1 LNHDA, CDR2 SQIVND (reference sequence). This CDR3 comprises 14 residues. The CDR3 nucleotides are TGTGCCAGTAGTGCAGGGACTAGCGGGAATACGCAGTATTTT. It codes for CASSAGTSGNTQYF. Full variable domain (rest looked up from reference TRBV19 and TRBJ2-3): DGGITQSPKYLFRKEGQNVTLSCEQNLNHDAMYWYRQDPGQGLRLIYYSQIVNDFQKGDIAEGYSVSREKKESFPLTVTSAQKNPTAFYLCASSAGTSGNTQYFGPGTRLTVL.

The chain recombines TRBV4-2 with TRBJ1-3; perhaps TRBD1 as D (5 bases). CDR1 is LGHNA and CDR2 is YNFKEQ in the germline V gene. V lost 8 bases, J lost 0 bases, and 17 bases lay in between. CDR3 size: 16 residues. The CDR3 region is CASENGQGPSGNTIYF. Written as DNA, the CDR3 is TGTGCCAGCGAAAACGGCCAGGGTCCCTCTGGAAACACCATATATTTT.

The table lists this clone with a few counts. The chain links TRBV4-1 to TRBJ2-1; the match to TRBD2 covers 10 bases. V lost 0 bases to trimming and J lost 1 base; unmatched junction nucleotides: 9. The V gene's germline CDR1 is MGHRA and CDR2 YSYEKL. The CDR3 covers 19 residues. For the CDR3, the DNA is TGCGCCAGCAGCCAAGAAGGGGCTAGCGGGAGTGGTTCCTACAATGAGCAGTTCTTC. Residues: CASSQEGASGSGSYNEQFF.

The V call is TRBV28, the J call TRBJ2-7; the match to TRBD2 covers 12 bases. Germline trimming cut 4 bases from V and 11 bases from J; bases unmatched to any gene: 18. The germline gives CDR1 MDHEN, CDR2 SYDVKM. The CDR3 runs 17 residues. The CDR3 region has the DNA TGTGCCAGCAGTTATTCCCCCCGAGCTAGCGGGAGGGAGGTGGAGTACTTC. Its protein is CASSYSPRASGREVEYF.

This chain links TRBV19 with TRBJ2-1; TRBD2 aligns across 11 bases. The CDR3 is 16 amino acids. The germline CDR1 and CDR2 sequences are LNHDA and SQIVND (reference sequence). V was clipped by 6 bases and J by 3 bases; unmatched bases: 7. CDR3 residues: CASRSRGTSGYNEQFF. The CDR3 coding sequence is TGTGCCAGTAGGTCACGGGGGACTAGCGGCTACAATGAGCAGTTCTTC.

This clone occurred once. The chain employs TRBV28 and TRBJ2-2; 7 bases are a match to TRBD2. V shed 1 base and J 2 bases; nucleotides not matched to a gene: 7. Germline lookup yields CDR1 MDHEN and CDR2 SYDVKM. The CDR3 contains 17 residues. The CDR3 loop reads CASSLSLASHNTGELFF. The CDR3 coding sequence is TGTGCCAGCAGTTTATCACTAGCGTCTCATAACACCGGGGAGCTGTTTTTT.

The J gene is TRBJ2-3, the V gene TRBV7-8; the match to TRBD2 covers 7 bases. The germline V gene encodes CDR1 SGHVS and CDR2 FQNEAQ. V lost 5 bases and J lost 2; bases outside the gene matches: 13. The CDR3 consists of 17 residues. CDR3 coding DNA: TGTGCCAGCAGCCCAAGATGGGCGGGAGAAAACACAGATACGCAGTATTTT. Translated: CASSPRWAGENTDTQYF.

The chain couples TRBV10-2 to TRBJ2-7; 9 bases fit TRBD1. CDR3 size: 14 residues. Trimming removed 6 bases from V and 3 bases from J; junction bases left unmatched: 6. Looked up from germline, CDR1 is WSHSY and CDR2 is SAAADI. In DNA, the CDR3 is TGCGCCAGCAGGGACGAGGACAGGGGCTACGAGCAGTACTTC. It translates to CASRDEDRGYEQYF.

The chain uses TRBV7-6 and TRBJ2-2, with 7 bases matching TRBD1. Germline V gene sequence: CDR1 SGHVS, CDR2 FNYEAQ. The CDR3 runs to 15 residues. V lost 1 base, J lost 5 bases, and 4 bases stayed unmatched. CDR3 sequence (DNA): TGTGCCAGCAGCTTAGTGCGACAGGGAACCGGGGAGCTGTTTTTT. It specifies CASSLVRQGTGELFF.

The chain links TRBV30 to TRBJ2-1, with a possible D match to TRBD1 (6 bases). Germline V CDR1 and CDR2: GTSNPN, SVGIG (reference sequence). Deletions cut 5 bases from V and 7 bases from J, with 21 bases between. The CDR3 has 15 residues. This CDR3 is CAWGVRWDNENEQFF. For the CDR3, the DNA is TGTGCCTGGGGAGTGAGATGGGACAATGAAAATGAGCAGTTCTTC.

J is TRBJ2-1 and V is TRBV19; 11 bases fit TRBD2. V shed 5 bases, J shed 3 bases, and the junction held 9 bases outside the gene matches. The CDR3 consists of 17 residues. Germline loops: CDR1 LNHDA, CDR2 SQIVND (reference sequence). CDR3 in DNA: TGTGCCAGTAGTCCGCGGACTAGCGGGTATTACTACAATGAGCAGTTCTTC. It codes for CASSPRTSGYYYNEQFF.

The CDR3 reads CASSTGQGPSYEQYF. CDR3 coding DNA: TGTGCCAGCAGCACGGGACAGGGACCTTCCTACGAGCAGTACTTC. V is TRBV28 and J is TRBJ2-7; 9 bases are a match to TRBD1. The CDR3 has 15 residues. J gave up 1 base and V 6 bases, and 7 bases lay outside the gene matches. Germline loops: CDR1 MDHEN, CDR2 SYDVKM.